This passage covers 25 T cell receptor beta chains from one sample sequenced in a study of cytomegalovirus exposure and HLA in healthy donors. Both 60 Vbeta primers and 13 Jbeta primers went into the PCR. Only in-frame clones appear in the TCRdb table, and some are missing; sequencing was by immunoSEQ multiplex PCR. The data contain 150,000 to 180,000 clones, about 80% of them singletons. Source material: PBMCs. The receptor set was obtained from a man aged 30-40 years in good health and CMV-seropositive.

This rearrangement joins TRBV6-5 to TRBJ2-7; possibly TRBD1 for D (6 bases). The CDR3 covers 13 residues. Germline CDR1 and CDR2: MNHEY and SVGAGI. The V end lost 6 bases, the J end lost 6 bases, and 15 bases lay between the germline ends. In nucleotides, the CDR3 is TGTGCCAGCAGAGGGGGTTCGGGACGCGAGCAGTACTTC. It is translated as CASRGGSGREQYF.

V gene TRBV6-5 combines with J gene TRBJ1-5, with 7 bases that match TRBD1. Germline values: CDR1 MNHEY, CDR2 SVGAGI. The CDR3 covers 14 residues. The V segment lost 5 bases and the J segment 4 bases; nucleotides outside the gene matches: 5. CDR3 protein: CASSQGTANQPQHF. Written as DNA, the CDR3 is TGTGCCAGCAGTCAGGGGACAGCGAATCAGCCCCAGCATTTT.

This chain connects TRBV10-3 to TRBJ2-2, with 8 bases fitting TRBD2. Germline values: CDR1 ENHRY, CDR2 SYGVKD. J lost 7 bases, V lost 3 bases, and 7 bases had no gene match. The CDR3 totals 15 residues. In DNA, the CDR3 is TGTGCCATCAGTGATGGGACTAGTTTTAGCGGGGAGCTGTTTTTT. Translated: CAISDGTSFSGELFF.

The chain recombines TRBV9 with TRBJ2-1; TRBD2 might be the D (6 bases). V was pared by 2 bases and J by 8 bases, with 14 bases between. The CDR3 length is 14 residues. CDR1 is SGDLS, CDR2 YYNGEE, per germline. The CDR3 DNA follows: TGTGCCAGCAGCGTGGGGGTGGCGGGGTATGAGCAGTTCTTC. Translated: CASSVGVAGYEQFF.

The rearrangement links TRBV19 to TRBJ2-7; tentatively, D is TRBD1 (6 bases). V lost 9 bases, J lost 1 base, and 13 bases lay in between. The CDR3 sequence is 13 residues long. Per germline, CDR1 LNHDA and CDR2 SQIVND (reference sequence). Written as DNA, the CDR3 is TGTGCCAGCGCTATGGACAGATCCTACGAGCAGTACTTC. It codes for CASAMDRSYEQYF.

V usage is TRBV9 and J usage is TRBJ1-5; D perhaps matches TRBD1 (6 bases). CDR1 and CDR2 (germline): SGDLS, YYNGEE. This CDR3 region has 16 residues. Trimming took off 5 bases at V and 4 bases at J, with 19 bases between the two ends. CDR3 DNA: TGTGCCAGCAGGAACCGTCAGGGGCCGCGAAATCAGCCCCAGCATTTT. As protein: CASRNRQGPRNQPQHF.

This clone was seen a handful of times. The chain employs TRBV4-2 and TRBJ2-3; 7 bases align to TRBD2. After removal of 4 bases from V and 7 bases from J, the junction contained 8 bases not matched to a gene. The CDR3 runs 14 residues. Germline V gene lookup returns CDR1 LGHNA and CDR2 YNFKEQ. CDR3 DNA: TGTGCCAGCAGCCCCGCCGGGGGGAGTTATACGCAGTATTTT. This codes for CASSPAGGSYTQYF.

The chain employs TRBV9 and TRBJ1-1; TRBD1 is a possible D gene (6 bases). The germline gives CDR1 SGDLS, CDR2 YYNGEE. V lost 3 bases and J lost 3, with 12 bases in between. The CDR3 loop spans 14 amino acids. The CDR3 region is CASSAQGRDTEAFF. In nucleotides, the CDR3 is TGTGCCAGCAGCGCCCAGGGGAGGGACACTGAAGCTTTCTTT.

This clone occurred a few times. This chain uses TRBV5-4 with TRBJ1-1; 7 bases agree with TRBD1. Unmatched junction bases numbered 8, after V lost 4 bases and J lost 2 bases. This CDR3 region has 15 residues. The germline CDR1 and CDR2 sequences are SGHNT and YYREEE (reference sequence). The CDR3 here is CASSQGWTGNTEAFF. The CDR3 bases are TGTGCCAGCAGCCAAGGATGGACAGGCAACACTGAAGCTTTCTTT.

This clone appeared a few times. V usage is TRBV2 and J usage is TRBJ1-1; D possibly corresponds to TRBD1 (5 bases). This CDR3 region has 14 residues. From germline, CDR1 is SNHLY and CDR2 FYNNEI. Trimming took 4 bases from V and 4 from J, leaving 13 bases between them. The CDR3 loop is CASSGDGGGTEAFF. CDR3 DNA sequence: TGTGCCAGCAGTGGGGACGGGGGAGGCACTGAAGCTTTCTTT.

The chain links TRBV6-5 to TRBJ1-1; D unclear. Germline V gene sequence: CDR1 MNHEY, CDR2 SVGAGI. Trimming shortened V by 2 bases and J by 3 bases, and 16 bases separated the two germline ends. This CDR3 is built from 16 residues. CDR3 coding DNA: TGTGCCAGCAGTTACGAGGGCCAACCCGGAGACACTGAAGCTTTCTTT. Its protein product is CASSYEGQPGDTEAFF.

The V gene is TRBV2, the J gene TRBJ2-5; D unresolved. CDR1 and CDR2 (germline): SNHLY, FYNNEI. The CDR3 is made up of 15 amino acids. V was cut by 2 bases and J by 0 bases, with 10 bases left in between. CDR3 coding DNA: TGTGCCAGCAGTGAACGTAGCAGAAACCAAGAGACCCAGTACTTC. It yields the protein CASSERSRNQETQYF.

V is TRBV15 and J is TRBJ2-3; 10 bases match TRBD2. The germline CDR1 and CDR2 sequences are LNHNV and YYDKDF (reference sequence). Trimming at V came to 1 base and at J to 6 bases, leaving 7 bases not matched to a gene. CDR3 length equals 16 residues. CDR3 in DNA: TGTGCCACCAGCAGAGGGGGAACTAGCGGGACGGATACGCAGTATTTT. The encoded protein is CATSRGGTSGTDTQYF. Full variable domain (remainder filled in from reference TRBV15 and TRBJ2-3): DAMVIQNPRYQVTQFGKPVTLSCSQTLNHNVMYWYQQKSSQAPKLLFHYYDKDFNNEADTPDNFQSRRPNTSFCFLDIRSPGLGDTAMYLCATSRGGTSGTDTQYFGPGTRLTVL.

The J gene is TRBJ1-5, the V gene TRBV4-2; 8 bases are shared with TRBD1. Germline-derived CDR1 and CDR2 are LGHNA and YNFKEQ. With V trimmed by 0 bases and J by 6 bases, 13 bases remained unmatched. CDR3 length: 18 residues. CDR3 in DNA: TGTGCCAGCAGCCAAGAACTGCACAGGGGGGCCTTCTTTCAGCCCCAGCATTTT. Its protein product is CASSQELHRGAFFQPQHF.

The chain recombines TRBV6-7 with TRBJ1-5; 7 positions agree with TRBD1. TRBV6-7 is recorded as an ORF, its role being uncertain. CDR3 length: 14 residues. V lost 4 bases to trimming and J lost 2 bases; unmatched junction nucleotides: 2. CDR3 DNA sequence: TGTGCCAGCAGTTCAGGACAGGGCAATCAGCCCCAGCATTTT. Translation: CASSSGQGNQPQHF.

The CDR3 reads CAIGTSGNQETQYF. The CDR3 region has the DNA TGTGCCATAGGGACTAGCGGGAACCAAGAGACCCAGTACTTC. The rearrangement joins TRBV10-3 to TRBJ2-5; TRBD2 matches 13 bases. Germline CDR1 reads ENHRY; CDR2 reads SYGVKD. V was clipped by 9 bases and J by 0 bases; unmatched bases: 1. The CDR3 sequence is 14 residues long.

This chain joins TRBV6-6 and TRBJ2-5; 7 bases align to TRBD2. Germline loops: CDR1 MNHNY, CDR2 SVGAGI (reference sequence). This CDR3 comprises 16 residues. J gave up 1 base and V 2 bases, and 7 bases lay outside the gene matches. CDR3 protein: CASSYGAGRGQETQYF. The DNA for the CDR3 is TGTGCCAGCAGTTACGGAGCGGGACGGGGCCAAGAGACCCAGTACTTC.

This sequence joins TRBV27 and TRBJ2-7, with D perhaps matching TRBD1 (6 bases). Germline CDR1 MNHEY, CDR2 SMNVEV (reference sequence). The ends were cut back, 0 bases at V and 2 bases at J, with 11 bases in the middle. The CDR3 loop spans 15 amino acids. The CDR3 DNA reads as TGTGCCAGCAGTTTATCCCCAGGGGTACCCTACGAGCAGTACTTC. Residues: CASSLSPGVPYEQYF.

The CDR3 nucleotides read TGTGCCAGCAGCGCCCACGACTTGACCCAGACCTATGGCTACACCTTC. This encodes CASSAHDLTQTYGYTF. This chain links TRBV9 with TRBJ1-2, with unresolved D. CDR1 is SGDLS, CDR2 YYNGEE, per germline. This CDR3 region has 16 residues. The V gene lost 3 bases and the J gene lost 4 bases, with 19 bases spanning the gap.

The J gene is TRBJ2-1, the V gene TRBV5-1; 12 nucleotides align to TRBD2. Germline V gene data show CDR1 as SGHRS and CDR2 as YFSETQ. CDR3 size: 19 residues. The ends lost 1 base at V and 0 bases at J; junction bases unmatched: 8. DNA of the CDR3: TGCGCCAGCAGCTTGAGGAGGACTAGCGGGACAAGCTCCTACAATGAGCAGTTCTTC. It is translated as CASSLRRTSGTSSYNEQFF.

The V call is TRBV28, the J call TRBJ1-4; D unclear. CDR3 length equals 12 residues. Trimming shortened V by 8 bases and J by 4 bases, and 8 bases separated the two germline ends. Germline assignment: CDR1 MDHEN and CDR2 SYDVKM. CDR3 DNA sequence: TGTGCCAGCGGGAGGAATAATGAAAAACTGTTTTTT. This codes for CASGRNNEKLFF.

The chain has TRBV19 and TRBJ2-5; D is uncertain. The V end lost 3 bases, the J end lost 5 bases, and 7 bases lay between the germline ends. The germline CDR1 and CDR2 sequences are LNHDA and SQIVND (reference sequence). This CDR3 comprises 12 residues. The DNA for the CDR3 is TGTGCCAGTAGTATCCGCAGGGAGACCCAGTACTTC. It specifies CASSIRRETQYF.

V is TRBV19 and J is TRBJ2-5; 10 nucleotides line up with TRBD1. CDR1 is LNHDA and CDR2 is SQIVND in the germline V gene (reference sequence). Losses at the gene ends were 5 bases for V and 3 bases for J; bases not matched to a gene: 6. The CDR3 runs 15 residues. The CDR3 DNA reads TGTGCCAGTAGTTCCGGGACAGGGGTGGAAGAGACCCAGTACTTC. It yields the protein CASSSGTGVEETQYF.

The chain combines TRBV19 with TRBJ2-1; perhaps TRBD2 as D (6 bases). Germline CDR1 and CDR2: LNHDA and SQIVND (reference sequence). Trimming left V 3 bases short and J 4 bases short, with 7 bases between. This CDR3 region has 13 residues. This CDR3 reads CASSISGYNEQFF. The CDR3 region has the DNA TGTGCCAGTAGTATCAGCGGGTACAATGAGCAGTTCTTC.

The J gene is TRBJ1-1, the V gene TRBV7-3, with a possible D match to TRBD1 (5 bases). In germline, CDR1 is SGHTA, CDR2 FQGTGA. The CDR3 runs 14 residues. The germline V and J ends were trimmed by 2 bases and 12 bases, with 19 bases remaining between them. CDR3 residues: CASSLSPGSEETFF. The CDR3 DNA reads as TGTGCCAGCAGCTTATCGCCAGGGTCGGAAGAAACTTTCTTT.